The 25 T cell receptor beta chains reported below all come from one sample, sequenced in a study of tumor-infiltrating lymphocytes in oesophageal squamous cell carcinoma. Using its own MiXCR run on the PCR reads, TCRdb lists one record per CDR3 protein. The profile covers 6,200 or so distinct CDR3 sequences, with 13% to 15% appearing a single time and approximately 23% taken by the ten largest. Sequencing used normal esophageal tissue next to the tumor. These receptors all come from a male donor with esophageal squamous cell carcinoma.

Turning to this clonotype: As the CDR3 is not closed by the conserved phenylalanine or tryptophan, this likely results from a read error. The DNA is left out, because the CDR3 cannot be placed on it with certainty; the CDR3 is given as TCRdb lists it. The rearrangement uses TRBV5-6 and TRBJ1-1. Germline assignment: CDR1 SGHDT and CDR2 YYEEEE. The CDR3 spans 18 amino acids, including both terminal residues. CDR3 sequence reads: CASSPRTGPPTMSSSSGQ.

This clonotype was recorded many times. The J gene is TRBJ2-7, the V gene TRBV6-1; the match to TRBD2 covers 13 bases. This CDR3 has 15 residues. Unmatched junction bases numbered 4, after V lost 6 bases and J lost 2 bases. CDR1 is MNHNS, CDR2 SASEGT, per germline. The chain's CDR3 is CASSDTSGGAYEQYF. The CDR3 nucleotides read TGTGCCAGCAGCGATACTAGCGGGGGGGCCTACGAGCAGTACTTC.

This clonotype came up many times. The CDR3 sequence is CASSKLEAGANVLTF. Here the CDR3 DNA reads TGTGCCAGCAGCAAACTAGAGGCTGGGGCCAACGTCCTGACTTTC. This chain links TRBV11-2 with TRBJ2-6; perhaps TRBD2 as D (5 bases). The CDR3 is 15 amino acids. Germline CDR1 reads SGHAT; CDR2 reads FQNNGV. Trimming removed 5 bases at V and 2 bases at J, with 10 bases between.

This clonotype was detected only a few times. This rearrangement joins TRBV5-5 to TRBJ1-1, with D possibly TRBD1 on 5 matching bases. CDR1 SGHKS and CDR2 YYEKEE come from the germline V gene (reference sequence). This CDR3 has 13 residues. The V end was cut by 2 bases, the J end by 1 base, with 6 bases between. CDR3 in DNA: TGTGCCAGCAGCTTCACAGGGAACACTGAAGCTTTCTTT. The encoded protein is CASSFTGNTEAFF.

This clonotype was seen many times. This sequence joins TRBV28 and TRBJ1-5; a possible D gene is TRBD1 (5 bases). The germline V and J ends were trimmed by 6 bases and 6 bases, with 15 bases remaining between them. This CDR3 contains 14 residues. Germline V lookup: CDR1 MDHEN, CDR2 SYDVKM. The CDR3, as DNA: TGTGCCAGCAGCACCGATGGGGGGACTCAGCCCCAGCATTTT. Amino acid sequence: CASSTDGGTQPQHF.

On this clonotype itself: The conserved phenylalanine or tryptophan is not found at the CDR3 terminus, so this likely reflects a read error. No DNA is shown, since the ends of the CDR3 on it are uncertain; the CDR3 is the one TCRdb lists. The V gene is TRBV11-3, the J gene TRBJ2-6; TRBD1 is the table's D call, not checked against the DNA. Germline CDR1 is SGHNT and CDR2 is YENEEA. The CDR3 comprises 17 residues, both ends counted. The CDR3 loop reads CASSFPGTGASPLHFGN.

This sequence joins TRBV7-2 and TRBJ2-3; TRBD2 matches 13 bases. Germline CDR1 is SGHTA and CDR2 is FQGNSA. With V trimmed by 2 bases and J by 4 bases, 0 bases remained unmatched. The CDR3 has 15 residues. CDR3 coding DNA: TGTGCCAGCAGCTTAACTAGCGGGGGGGCAGATACGCAGTATTTT. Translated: CASSLTSGGADTQYF.

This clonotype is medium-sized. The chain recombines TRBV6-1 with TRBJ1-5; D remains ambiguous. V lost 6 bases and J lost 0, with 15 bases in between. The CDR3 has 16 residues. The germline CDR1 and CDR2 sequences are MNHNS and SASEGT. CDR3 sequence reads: CASRAPWAFSNQPQHF. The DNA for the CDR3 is TGTGCCAGCAGGGCCCCTTGGGCCTTTAGCAATCAGCCCCAGCATTTT.

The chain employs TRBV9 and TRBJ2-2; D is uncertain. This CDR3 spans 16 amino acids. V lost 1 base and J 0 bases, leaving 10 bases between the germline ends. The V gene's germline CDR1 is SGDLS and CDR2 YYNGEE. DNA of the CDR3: TGTGCCAGCAGCGTAACTCCCCACCCGAACACCGGGGAGCTGTTTTTT. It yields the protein CASSVTPHPNTGELFF.

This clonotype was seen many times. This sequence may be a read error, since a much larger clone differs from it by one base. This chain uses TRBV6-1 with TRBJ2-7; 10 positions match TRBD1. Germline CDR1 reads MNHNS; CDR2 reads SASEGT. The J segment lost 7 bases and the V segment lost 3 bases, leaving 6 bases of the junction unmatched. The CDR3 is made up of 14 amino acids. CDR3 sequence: CASSEGTGVDEQYF. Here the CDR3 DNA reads TGTGCCAGCAGTGAGGGGACAGGGGTGGATGAGCAGTACTTC.

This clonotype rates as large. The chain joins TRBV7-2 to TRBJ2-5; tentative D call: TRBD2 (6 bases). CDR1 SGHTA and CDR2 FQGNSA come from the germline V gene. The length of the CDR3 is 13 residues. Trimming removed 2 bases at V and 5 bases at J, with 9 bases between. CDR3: CASSLKRAETQYF. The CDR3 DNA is TGTGCCAGCAGCTTAAAGCGGGCGGAGACCCAGTACTTC.

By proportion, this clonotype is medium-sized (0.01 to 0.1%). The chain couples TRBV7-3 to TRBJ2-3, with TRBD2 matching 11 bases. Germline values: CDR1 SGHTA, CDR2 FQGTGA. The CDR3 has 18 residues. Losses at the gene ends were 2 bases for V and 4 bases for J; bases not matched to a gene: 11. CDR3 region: CASSLGPNSGGASDTQYF. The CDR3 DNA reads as TGTGCCAGCAGCTTAGGTCCGAATAGCGGGGGGGCCTCAGATACGCAGTATTTT.

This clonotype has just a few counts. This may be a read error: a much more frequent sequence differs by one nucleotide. The CDR3 reads CASSLVSGGRAYNEQYF. DNA for the CDR3: TGTGCCAGCAGCTTAGTGTCCGGGGGAAGGGCCTACAATGAGCAGTACTTC. V is TRBV7-6 and J is TRBJ2-7, with a tentative D call TRBD2 (6 bases). The ends were cut back, 1 base at V and 7 bases at J, with 23 bases in the middle. The germline gives CDR1 SGHVS, CDR2 FNYEAQ. The CDR3 has 17 residues.

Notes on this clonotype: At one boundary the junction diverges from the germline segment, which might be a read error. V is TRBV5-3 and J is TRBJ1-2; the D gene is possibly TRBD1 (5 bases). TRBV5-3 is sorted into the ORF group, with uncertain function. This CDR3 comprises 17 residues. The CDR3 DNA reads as TGTGCCAGCAGCTTGGATCCCCCCGGTCGGGGCTCCTATGGCTACACCTTC. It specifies CASSLDPPGRGSYGYTF.

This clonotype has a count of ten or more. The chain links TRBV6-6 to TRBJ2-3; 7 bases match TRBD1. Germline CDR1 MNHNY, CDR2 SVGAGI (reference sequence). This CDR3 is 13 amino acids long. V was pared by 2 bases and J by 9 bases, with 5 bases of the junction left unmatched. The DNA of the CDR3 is TGTGCCAGCAGTTACCCTGGGGACAGAACGCAGTATTTT. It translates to CASSYPGDRTQYF.

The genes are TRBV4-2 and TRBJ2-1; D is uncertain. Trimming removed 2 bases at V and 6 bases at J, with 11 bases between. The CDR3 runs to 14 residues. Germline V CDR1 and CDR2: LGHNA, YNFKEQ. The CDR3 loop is CASSQIGALNEQFF. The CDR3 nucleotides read TGTGCCAGCAGCCAAATAGGCGCTCTCAATGAGCAGTTCTTC.

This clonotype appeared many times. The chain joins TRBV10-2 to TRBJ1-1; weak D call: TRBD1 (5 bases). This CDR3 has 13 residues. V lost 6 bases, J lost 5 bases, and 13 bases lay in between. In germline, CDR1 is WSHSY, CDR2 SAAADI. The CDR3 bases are TGCGCCAGCAGGCAACAGGCGGGGACTGAAGCTTTCTTT. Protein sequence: CASRQQAGTEAFF.

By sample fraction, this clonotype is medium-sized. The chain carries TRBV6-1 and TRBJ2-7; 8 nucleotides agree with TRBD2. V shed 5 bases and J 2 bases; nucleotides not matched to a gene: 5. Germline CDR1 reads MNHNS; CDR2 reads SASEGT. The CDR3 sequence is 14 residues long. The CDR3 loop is CASSPSGGTYEQYF. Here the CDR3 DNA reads TGTGCCAGCAGTCCGAGCGGGGGTACCTACGAGCAGTACTTC.

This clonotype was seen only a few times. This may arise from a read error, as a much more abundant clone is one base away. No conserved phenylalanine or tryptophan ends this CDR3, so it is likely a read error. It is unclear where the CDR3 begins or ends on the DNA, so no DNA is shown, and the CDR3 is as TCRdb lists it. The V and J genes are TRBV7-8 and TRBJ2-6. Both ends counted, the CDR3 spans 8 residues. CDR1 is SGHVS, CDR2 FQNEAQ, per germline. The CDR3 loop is CASSLGTS.

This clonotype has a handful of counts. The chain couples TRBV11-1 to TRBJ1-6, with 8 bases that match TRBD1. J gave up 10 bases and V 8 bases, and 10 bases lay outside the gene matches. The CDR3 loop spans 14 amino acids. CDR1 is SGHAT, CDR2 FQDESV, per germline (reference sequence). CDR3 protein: CASGGGTGLSPLHF. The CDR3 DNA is TGTGCCAGCGGGGGGGGGACAGGCTTGTCACCCCTCCACTTT.

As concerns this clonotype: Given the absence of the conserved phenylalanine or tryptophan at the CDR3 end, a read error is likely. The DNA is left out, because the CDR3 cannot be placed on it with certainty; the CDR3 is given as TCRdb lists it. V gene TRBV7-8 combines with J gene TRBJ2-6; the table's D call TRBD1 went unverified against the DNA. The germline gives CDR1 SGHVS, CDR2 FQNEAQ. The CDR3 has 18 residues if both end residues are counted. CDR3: CASSLVMAESSYEQYFGA.

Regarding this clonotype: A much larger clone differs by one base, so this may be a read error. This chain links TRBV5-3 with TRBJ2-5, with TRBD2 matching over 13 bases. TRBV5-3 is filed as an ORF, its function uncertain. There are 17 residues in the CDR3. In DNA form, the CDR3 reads TGTGCCAGCAGCTTGCCAACCGGGACTAGCGGGGTCAATGAGCAGTACTTC. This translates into CASSLPTGTSGVNEQYF.

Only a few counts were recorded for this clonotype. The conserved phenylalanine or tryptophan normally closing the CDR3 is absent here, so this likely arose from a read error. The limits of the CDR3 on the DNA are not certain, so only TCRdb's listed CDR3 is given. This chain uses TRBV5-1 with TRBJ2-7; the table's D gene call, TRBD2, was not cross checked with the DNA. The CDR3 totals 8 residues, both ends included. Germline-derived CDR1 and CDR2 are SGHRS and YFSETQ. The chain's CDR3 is CASSRGGG.

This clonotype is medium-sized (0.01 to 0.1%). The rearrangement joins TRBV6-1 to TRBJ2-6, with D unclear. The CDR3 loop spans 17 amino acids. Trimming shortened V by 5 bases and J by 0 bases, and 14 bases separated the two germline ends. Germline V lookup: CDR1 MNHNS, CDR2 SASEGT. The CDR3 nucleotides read TGTGCCAGCAGTTATTTTGGAAGAGGCTCTGGGGCCAACGTCCTGACTTTC. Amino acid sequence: CASSYFGRGSGANVLTF.

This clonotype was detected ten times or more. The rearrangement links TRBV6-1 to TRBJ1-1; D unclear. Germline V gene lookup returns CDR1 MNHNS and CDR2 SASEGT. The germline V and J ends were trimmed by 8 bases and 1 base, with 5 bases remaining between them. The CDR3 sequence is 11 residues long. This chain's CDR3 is CASSPNTEAFF. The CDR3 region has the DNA TGTGCCAGCTCTCCGAACACTGAAGCTTTCTTT.